These 14 T cell receptor beta chains were sequenced from one sample in a study of cytomegalovirus exposure and HLA in healthy donors. The PCR employed 60 Vbeta primers together with 13 Jbeta primers. Data came from immunoSEQ multiplex PCR; TCRdb stores just in-frame clones and leaves some out. The table records 150,000 to 250,000 clones, more than 75% of them present only once. Sequenced input: PBMCs. These receptors were taken from a woman between 50 and 59 years old in good health and CMV-seropositive.

This clone has only one observation. V gene TRBV19 combines with J gene TRBJ1-5, with D possibly being TRBD1 (5 bases). Trimming pared 6 bases from V and 3 bases from J, leaving 15 bases between. The CDR3 extends over 15 amino acids. In germline, CDR1 is LNHDA, CDR2 SQIVND (reference sequence). The CDR3 region is CASSVTAAINQPQHF. The CDR3 nucleotides are TGTGCCAGTAGCGTGACAGCAGCGATCAATCAGCCCCAGCATTTT.

The rearrangement uses TRBV23-1 and TRBJ1-1, with TRBD1 as a possible D gene (6 bases). TRBV23-1 is an ORF, and what it does is uncertain. CDR3 size: 16 residues. V was clipped by 0 bases and J by 3 bases, with 14 bases between them. The CDR3 sequence is CASSQSPGGGYTEAFF. The CDR3, as DNA: TGCGCCAGCAGTCAATCTCCGGGGGGCGGTTACACTGAAGCTTTCTTT.

This clone has more than one count but fewer than ten. This chain links TRBV6-6 with TRBJ2-3; TRBD2 aligns across 8 bases. The germline V gene encodes CDR1 MNHNY and CDR2 SVGAGI (reference sequence). The CDR3 contains 16 residues. V gave up 2 bases and J gave up 2 bases; unmatched junction bases: 6. The CDR3: CASSYPSGPYTDTQYF. In DNA form, the CDR3 reads TGTGCCAGCAGTTACCCTAGCGGGCCTTACACAGATACGCAGTATTTT.

This chain links TRBV28 with TRBJ2-1; 10 bases are a match to TRBD2. This CDR3 contains 12 residues. Per germline, CDR1 MDHEN and CDR2 SYDVKM. J lost 10 bases, V lost 6 bases, and 3 bases had no gene match. Here the CDR3 DNA reads TGTGCCAGCAGAACTAGCGGGATCGAGCAGTTCTTC. Its protein product is CASRTSGIEQFF. The whole variable domain, filled in from reference TRBV28 and TRBJ2-1, reads DVKVTQSSRYLVKRTGEKVFLECVQDMDHENMFWYRQDPGLGLRLIYFSYDVKMKEKGDIPEGYSVSREKKERFSLILESASTNQTSMYLCASRTSGIEQFFGPGTRLTVL.

CDR3 protein: CASSPSIQSRGFVIQYF. The CDR3 bases are TGTGCCAGCTCACCATCGATTCAGTCCCGAGGTTTTGTCATTCAGTACTTC. V usage is TRBV18 and J usage is TRBJ2-4; D not resolved. The V gene's germline CDR1 is KGHSH and CDR2 LQKENI. V lost 2 bases and J 9 bases, leaving 23 bases between the germline ends. CDR3 length: 17 amino acids.

The rearrangement joins TRBV28 to TRBJ1-1; 11 bases align to TRBD1. CDR1 is MDHEN and CDR2 is SYDVKM in the germline V gene. V lost 4 bases to trimming and J lost 7 bases; unmatched junction nucleotides: 5. This CDR3 has 14 amino acids. Here the CDR3 reads CASSSGQGAVEAFF. The CDR3 DNA follows: TGTGCCAGCAGTTCCGGACAGGGGGCGGTTGAAGCTTTCTTT. Filled out from reference TRBV28 and TRBJ1-1, the complete variable domain reads DVKVTQSSRYLVKRTGEKVFLECVQDMDHENMFWYRQDPGLGLRLIYFSYDVKMKEKGDIPEGYSVSREKKERFSLILESASTNQTSMYLCASSSGQGAVEAFFGQGTRLTVV.

The genes are TRBV4-1 and TRBJ2-3, with D possibly matching TRBD2 (5 bases). Germline CDR1 is MGHRA and CDR2 is YSYEKL. V lost 1 base and J lost 0, with 14 bases in between. This CDR3 has 17 amino acids. The CDR3 coding sequence is TGCGCCAGCAGCCAAGTTAGGGCGGGTGCTAGCACAGATACGCAGTATTTT. It translates to CASSQVRAGASTDTQYF.

This sequence joins TRBV25-1 and TRBJ2-3; TRBD2 agrees at 10 bases. The CDR3 loop spans 16 amino acids. Trimming cost V 1 base and J 4 bases; bases outside gene matches: 5. From germline, CDR1 is MGHDK and CDR2 SYGVNS. The CDR3 region has the DNA TGTGCCAGCAGTGAATTGAGCGGGGGGGCCCCAGATACGCAGTATTTT. Translating it yields CASSELSGGAPDTQYF.

The chain recombines TRBV27 with TRBJ2-3, with 8 bases lining up with TRBD2. Germline CDR1 and CDR2: MNHEY and SMNVEV (reference sequence). The junction had 6 bases not matched to a gene; V was cut back by 2 bases and J by 2 bases. CDR3 length: 16 residues. CDR3 nucleotide sequence: TGTGCCAGCAGTTTACAGCGGGAGACGGCCACAGATACGCAGTATTTT. Residues: CASSLQRETATDTQYF.

The V gene is TRBV5-5, the J gene TRBJ1-3; a possible D gene is TRBD1 (5 bases). V was clipped by 4 bases and J by 0 bases, with 11 bases between them. The CDR3 has 15 amino acids. Germline values: CDR1 SGHKS, CDR2 YYEKEE (reference sequence). CDR3 sequence: CASSVLGLSGNTIYF. The DNA of the CDR3 is TGTGCCAGCAGCGTCCTGGGGCTCTCTGGAAACACCATATATTTT.

This clone appeared a single time. This chain connects TRBV2 to TRBJ2-3; 8 bases fit TRBD2. Trimming cost V 6 bases and J 0 bases; bases outside gene matches: 17. Looked up from germline, CDR1 is SNHLY and CDR2 is FYNNEI. This CDR3 is 19 amino acids long. The CDR3 region is CASSAPLGREDVSTDTQYF. As DNA, the CDR3 is TGTGCCAGCAGCGCACCTCTGGGGCGGGAGGACGTGAGCACAGATACGCAGTATTTT.

This chain joins TRBV18 and TRBJ2-3; D is uncertain. Looked up from germline, CDR1 is KGHSH and CDR2 is LQKENI. V was trimmed by 0 bases and J by 0 bases, leaving 10 bases between them. CDR3 length: 16 amino acids. The CDR3 DNA is TGTGCCAGCTCACCACCAAGGCCAGCGAGCACAGATACGCAGTATTTT. This encodes CASSPPRPASTDTQYF. The full variable domain, completed using reference TRBV18 and TRBJ2-3, is NAGVMQNPRHLVRRRGQEARLRCSPMKGHSHVYWYRQLPEEGLKFMVYLQKENIIDESGMPKERFSAEFPKEGPSILRIQQVVRGDSAAYFCASSPPRPASTDTQYFGPGTRLTVL.

This chain connects TRBV13 to TRBJ2-1; D perhaps matches TRBD1 (5 bases). The CDR3 extends over 16 amino acids. The V end was cut by 2 bases, the J end by 0 bases, with 11 bases between. Per the germline V gene, CDR1 is PRHDT and CDR2 is FYEKMQ (reference sequence). The CDR3 DNA reads as TGTGCCAGCAGCTTAAGGCGAGACAGCTCCTACAATGAGCAGTTCTTC. As protein: CASSLRRDSSYNEQFF.

This chain uses TRBV6-1 with TRBJ2-5; TRBD1 is a possible D gene (5 bases). Germline V gene data show CDR1 as MNHNS and CDR2 as SASEGT. The CDR3 spans 12 residues. V was clipped by 5 bases and J by 9 bases, with 13 bases between them. For the CDR3, the DNA is TGTGCCAGCAGTACCGTAGGGGCGGCCCAGTACTTC. Its translation: CASSTVGAAQYF.